This T cell receptor beta chain came from a study of response to subunit inactivated influenza vaccine. Trimming took off 5 bases at V and 1 base at J, with 8 bases between the two ends. In germline, CDR1 is MDHEN, CDR2 SYDVKM. This CDR3 spans 13 amino acids. Study findings and constraints: With each seasonal influenza vaccination, the authors suggested, few new T cells are recruited.

This clonotype has a count of ten or more. The target antigen is unknown. TCRdb re-analysed the RT-PCR reads in MiXCR, keeping a single row per CDR3 protein. The table lists 150,000 or so distinct CDR3 sequences, roughly 10% of them singletons. V gene TRBV28 combines with J gene TRBJ2-5; D gene uncertain. The sample was CD8+ T cells sorted from PBMCs, taken around 25 months after vaccination. This clonotype was obtained from a man aged 50-75 years who received an inactivated influenza vaccine. The CDR3 nucleotides read TGTGCCAGCAGTGACAAGATCCAAGAGACCCAGTACTTC. Its translation: CASSDKIQETQYF.